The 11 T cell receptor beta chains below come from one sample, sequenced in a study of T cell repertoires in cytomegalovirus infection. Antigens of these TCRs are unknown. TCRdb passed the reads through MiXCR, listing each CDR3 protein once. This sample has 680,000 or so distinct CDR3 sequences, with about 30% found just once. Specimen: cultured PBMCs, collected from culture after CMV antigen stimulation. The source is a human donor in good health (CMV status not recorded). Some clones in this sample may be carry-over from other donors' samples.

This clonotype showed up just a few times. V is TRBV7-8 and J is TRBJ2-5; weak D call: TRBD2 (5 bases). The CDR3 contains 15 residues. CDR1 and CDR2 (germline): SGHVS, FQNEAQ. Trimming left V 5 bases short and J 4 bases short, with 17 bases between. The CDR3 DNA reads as TGTGCCAGCAGCGACGGACTCATTGACGGAGAGACCCAGTACTTC. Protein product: CASSDGLIDGETQYF.

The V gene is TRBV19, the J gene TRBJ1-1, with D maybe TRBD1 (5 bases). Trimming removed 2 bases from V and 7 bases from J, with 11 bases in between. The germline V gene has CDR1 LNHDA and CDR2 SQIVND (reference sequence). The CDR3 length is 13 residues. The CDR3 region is CASSISLGDEAFF. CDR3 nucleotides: TGTGCCAGTAGTATATCTCTAGGGGATGAAGCTTTCTTT.

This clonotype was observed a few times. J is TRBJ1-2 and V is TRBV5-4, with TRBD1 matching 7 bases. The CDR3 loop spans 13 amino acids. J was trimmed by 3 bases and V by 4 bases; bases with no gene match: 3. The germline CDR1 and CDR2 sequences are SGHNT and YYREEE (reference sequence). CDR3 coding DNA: TGTGCCAGCAGCGGCGGGACAGACTATGGCTACACCTTC. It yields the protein CASSGGTDYGYTF. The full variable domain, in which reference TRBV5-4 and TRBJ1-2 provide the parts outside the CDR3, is ETGVTQSPTHLIKTRGQQVTLRCSSQSGHNTVSWYQQALGQGPQFIFQYYREEENGRGNFPPRFSGLQFPNYSSELNVNALELDDSALYLCASSGGTDYGYTFGSGTRLTVV.

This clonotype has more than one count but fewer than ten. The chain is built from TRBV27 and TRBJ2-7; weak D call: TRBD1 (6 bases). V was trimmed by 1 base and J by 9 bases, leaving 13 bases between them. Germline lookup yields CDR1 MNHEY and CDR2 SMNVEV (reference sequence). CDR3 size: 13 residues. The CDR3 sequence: CASSLFQGRAQYF. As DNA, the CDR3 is TGTGCCAGCAGTTTATTCCAGGGGCGCGCGCAGTACTTC.

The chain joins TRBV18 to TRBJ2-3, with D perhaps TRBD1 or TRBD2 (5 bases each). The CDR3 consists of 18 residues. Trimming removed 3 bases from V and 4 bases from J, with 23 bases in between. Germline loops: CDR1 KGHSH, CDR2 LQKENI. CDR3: CASSPQLGFGDRPDTQYF. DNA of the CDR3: TGTGCCAGCTCACCTCAGCTGGGTTTTGGGGACCGACCAGATACGCAGTATTTT.

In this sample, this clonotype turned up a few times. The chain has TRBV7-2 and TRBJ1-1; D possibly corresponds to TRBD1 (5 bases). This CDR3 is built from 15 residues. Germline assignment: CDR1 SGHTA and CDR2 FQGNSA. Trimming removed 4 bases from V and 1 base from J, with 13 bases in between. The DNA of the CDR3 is TGTGCCAGCAGCTCCCGGGGGGTAGGGAACACTGAAGCTTTCTTT. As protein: CASSSRGVGNTEAFF.

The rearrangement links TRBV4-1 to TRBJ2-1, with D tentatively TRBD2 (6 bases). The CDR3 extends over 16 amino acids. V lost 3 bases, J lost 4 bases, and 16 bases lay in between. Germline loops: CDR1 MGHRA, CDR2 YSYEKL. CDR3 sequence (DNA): TGCGCCAGCAGCCAGCGAGGACTACTCAAGTACAATGAGCAGTTCTTC. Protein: CASSQRGLLKYNEQFF.

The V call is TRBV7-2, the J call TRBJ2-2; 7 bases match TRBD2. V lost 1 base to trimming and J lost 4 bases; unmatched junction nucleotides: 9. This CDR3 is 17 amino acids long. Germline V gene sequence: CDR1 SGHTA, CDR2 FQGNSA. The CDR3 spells CASSLGGGPYVTGELFF. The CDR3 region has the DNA TGTGCCAGCAGCTTAGGGGGGGGACCTTATGTCACCGGGGAGCTGTTTTTT.

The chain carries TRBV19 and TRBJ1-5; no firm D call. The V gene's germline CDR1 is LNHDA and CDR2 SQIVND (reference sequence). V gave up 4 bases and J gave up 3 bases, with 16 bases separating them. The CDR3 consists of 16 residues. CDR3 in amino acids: CASSSSGRLTNQPQHF. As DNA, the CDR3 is TGTGCCAGTAGTAGTTCAGGCCGACTTACCAATCAGCCCCAGCATTTT.

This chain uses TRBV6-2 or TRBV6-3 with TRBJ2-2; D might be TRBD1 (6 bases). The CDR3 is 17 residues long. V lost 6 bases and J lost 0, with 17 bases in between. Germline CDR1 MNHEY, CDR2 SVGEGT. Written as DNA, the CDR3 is TGTGCCAGCAGCCCTCAGAGGGGGACCGCGAACACCGGGGAGCTGTTTTTT. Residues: CASSPQRGTANTGELFF.

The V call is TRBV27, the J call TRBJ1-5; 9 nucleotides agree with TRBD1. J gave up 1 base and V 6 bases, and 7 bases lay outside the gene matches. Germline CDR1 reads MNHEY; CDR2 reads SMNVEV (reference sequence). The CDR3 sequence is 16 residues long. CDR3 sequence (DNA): TGTGCCAGCAGCACCCACAGGGGGCCAAGCAATCAGCCCCAGCATTTT. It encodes CASSTHRGPSNQPQHF.